Each of the 2 T cell receptor beta chains below was sequenced from the same sample in a study of T cell responses to AZD1222 COVID-19 vaccine. The repertoire was sequenced with immunoSEQ multiplex PCR; TCRdb's copy has only in-frame clones and lacks some. Here the sample spans some 130,000 clones, 85% to 90% being singletons. The input for sequencing was peripheral blood, taken on day 0 of AZD1222 vaccination. The source of these receptors is an adult in good health.

About this clone: The same CDR3 arises from other DNA sequences in this sample as well. The J gene is TRBJ1-2, the V gene TRBV7-9; tentatively, D is TRBD1 (5 bases). Germline V CDR1 and CDR2: SEHNR, FQNEAQ (reference sequence). V was pared by 2 bases and J by 2 bases, with 9 bases between. This CDR3 is built from 14 residues. For the CDR3, the DNA is TGTGCCAGCAGCTTACAGGGATCAAACTATGGCTACACCTTC. This codes for CASSLQGSNYGYTF.

The V gene is TRBV19, the J gene TRBJ1-2, with D maybe TRBD1 (5 bases). V was cut by 3 bases and J by 6 bases, with 26 bases left in between. The CDR3 consists of 18 residues. Per germline, CDR1 LNHDA and CDR2 SQIVND (reference sequence). CDR3 protein: CASSISQITGHGRDGYTF. CDR3 coding DNA: TGTGCCAGTAGTATCTCCCAGATAACAGGACATGGCCGGGATGGCTACACCTTC.